This record concerns one TCR beta chain sequence. Antigen specificity is unknown. The table came from immunoSEQ multiplex PCR; TCRdb's copy has only in-frame clones and leaves some out. Among tens of thousands of clones, 87% were seen once, and the ten largest hold 3% to 4.5%. CDR1 and CDR2 from the germline V gene are LNHDA and SQIVND (reference sequence). The V gene lost 10 bases and the J gene lost 5 bases, with 11 bases spanning the gap. The CDR3 totals 11 residues. This record belongs to a study of T cell responses to AZD1222 COVID-19 vaccine. Study details: Pooled samples include second doses given at about 4 or 12 weeks. Study results and caveats: The span of vaccine-associated CD4 TCRs extended across spike, with dominance at 160-218 and 743-854. Spike-specific TCR depth and breadth grew after two AZD1222 doses. Scientists sampled the repertoires only once the peak T cell response had passed.

Sample: peripheral blood, taken on day 0 of AZD1222 vaccination. This chain joins TRBV19 and TRBJ1-2; maybe TRBD1 (5 bases). The sequence was obtained from an adult in good health. The CDR3 reads CATKQVYGYTF. CDR3 coding DNA: TGTGCCACAAAACAGGTTTATGGCTACACCTTC. Using reference TRBV19 and TRBJ1-2 for the parts outside the CDR3, the full variable domain is DGGITQSPKYLFRKEGQNVTLSCEQNLNHDAMYWYRQDPGQGLRLIYYSQIVNDFQKGDIAEGYSVSREKKESFPLTVTSAQKNPTAFYLCATKQVYGYTFGSGTRLTVV.